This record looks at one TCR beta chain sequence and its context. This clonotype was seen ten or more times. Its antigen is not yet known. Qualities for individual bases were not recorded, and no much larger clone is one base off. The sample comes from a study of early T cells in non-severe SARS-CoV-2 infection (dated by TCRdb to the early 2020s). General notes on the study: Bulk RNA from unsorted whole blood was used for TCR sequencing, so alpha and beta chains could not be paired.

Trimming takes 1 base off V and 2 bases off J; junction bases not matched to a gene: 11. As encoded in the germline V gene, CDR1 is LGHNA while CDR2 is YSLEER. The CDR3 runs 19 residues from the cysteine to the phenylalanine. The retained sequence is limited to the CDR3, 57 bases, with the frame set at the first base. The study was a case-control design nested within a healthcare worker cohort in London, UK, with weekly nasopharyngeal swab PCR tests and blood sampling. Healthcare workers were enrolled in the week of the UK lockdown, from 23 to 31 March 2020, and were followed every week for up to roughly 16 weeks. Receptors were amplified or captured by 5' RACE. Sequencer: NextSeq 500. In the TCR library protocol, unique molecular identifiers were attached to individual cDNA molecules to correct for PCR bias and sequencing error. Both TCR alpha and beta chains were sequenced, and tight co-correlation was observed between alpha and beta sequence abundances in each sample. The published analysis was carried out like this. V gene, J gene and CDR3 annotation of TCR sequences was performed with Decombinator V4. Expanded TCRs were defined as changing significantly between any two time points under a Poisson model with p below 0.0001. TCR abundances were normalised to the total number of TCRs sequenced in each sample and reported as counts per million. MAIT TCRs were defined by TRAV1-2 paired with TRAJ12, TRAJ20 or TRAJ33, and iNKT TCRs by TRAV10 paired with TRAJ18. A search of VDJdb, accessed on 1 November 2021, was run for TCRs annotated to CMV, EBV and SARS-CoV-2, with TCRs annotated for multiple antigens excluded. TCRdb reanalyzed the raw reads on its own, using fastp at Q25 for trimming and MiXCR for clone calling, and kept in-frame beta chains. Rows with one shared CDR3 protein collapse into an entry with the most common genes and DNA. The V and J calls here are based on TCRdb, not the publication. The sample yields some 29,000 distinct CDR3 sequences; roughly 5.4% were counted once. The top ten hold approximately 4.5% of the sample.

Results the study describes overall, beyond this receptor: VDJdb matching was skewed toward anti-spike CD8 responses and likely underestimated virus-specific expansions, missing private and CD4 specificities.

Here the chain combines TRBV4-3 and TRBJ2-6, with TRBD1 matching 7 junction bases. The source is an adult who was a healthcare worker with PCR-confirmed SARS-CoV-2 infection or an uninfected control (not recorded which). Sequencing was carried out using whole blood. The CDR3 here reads CASSQGATGFRAGANVLTF. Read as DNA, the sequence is TGCGCCAGCAGCCAAGGGGCGACAGGGTTTCGTGCTGGGGCCAACGTCCTGACTTTC.